The source of this TCR beta chain is a study of shared clonotypes between healthy human individuals. The naive CD8 population came from CD45RO-negative cells selected for CCR7, without terminally differentiated effector memory CD45RA+ cells. Clones were sequenced by immunoSEQ multiplex PCR, and TCRdb holds only the in-frame ones, with some missing. The sample contains about 2,100,000 clones, 85% to 95% of which appear only once. The specimen sequenced was naive CD8+ T cells from PBMCs. The TCR comes from a man in his late teens or twenties in good health. Some clones in this sample may be carry-over from other donors' samples.

CDR3 residues: CASSAPGPAYEQYF. The CDR3 DNA is TGTGCCAGCAGTGCTCCGGGACCAGCCTACGAGCAGTACTTC. This chain links TRBV6-1 with TRBJ2-7, with D perhaps being TRBD1 or TRBD2 (5 bases each). V lost 4 bases and J 2 bases, leaving 12 bases between the germline ends. The germline gives CDR1 MNHNS, CDR2 SASEGT. The CDR3 contains 14 residues.